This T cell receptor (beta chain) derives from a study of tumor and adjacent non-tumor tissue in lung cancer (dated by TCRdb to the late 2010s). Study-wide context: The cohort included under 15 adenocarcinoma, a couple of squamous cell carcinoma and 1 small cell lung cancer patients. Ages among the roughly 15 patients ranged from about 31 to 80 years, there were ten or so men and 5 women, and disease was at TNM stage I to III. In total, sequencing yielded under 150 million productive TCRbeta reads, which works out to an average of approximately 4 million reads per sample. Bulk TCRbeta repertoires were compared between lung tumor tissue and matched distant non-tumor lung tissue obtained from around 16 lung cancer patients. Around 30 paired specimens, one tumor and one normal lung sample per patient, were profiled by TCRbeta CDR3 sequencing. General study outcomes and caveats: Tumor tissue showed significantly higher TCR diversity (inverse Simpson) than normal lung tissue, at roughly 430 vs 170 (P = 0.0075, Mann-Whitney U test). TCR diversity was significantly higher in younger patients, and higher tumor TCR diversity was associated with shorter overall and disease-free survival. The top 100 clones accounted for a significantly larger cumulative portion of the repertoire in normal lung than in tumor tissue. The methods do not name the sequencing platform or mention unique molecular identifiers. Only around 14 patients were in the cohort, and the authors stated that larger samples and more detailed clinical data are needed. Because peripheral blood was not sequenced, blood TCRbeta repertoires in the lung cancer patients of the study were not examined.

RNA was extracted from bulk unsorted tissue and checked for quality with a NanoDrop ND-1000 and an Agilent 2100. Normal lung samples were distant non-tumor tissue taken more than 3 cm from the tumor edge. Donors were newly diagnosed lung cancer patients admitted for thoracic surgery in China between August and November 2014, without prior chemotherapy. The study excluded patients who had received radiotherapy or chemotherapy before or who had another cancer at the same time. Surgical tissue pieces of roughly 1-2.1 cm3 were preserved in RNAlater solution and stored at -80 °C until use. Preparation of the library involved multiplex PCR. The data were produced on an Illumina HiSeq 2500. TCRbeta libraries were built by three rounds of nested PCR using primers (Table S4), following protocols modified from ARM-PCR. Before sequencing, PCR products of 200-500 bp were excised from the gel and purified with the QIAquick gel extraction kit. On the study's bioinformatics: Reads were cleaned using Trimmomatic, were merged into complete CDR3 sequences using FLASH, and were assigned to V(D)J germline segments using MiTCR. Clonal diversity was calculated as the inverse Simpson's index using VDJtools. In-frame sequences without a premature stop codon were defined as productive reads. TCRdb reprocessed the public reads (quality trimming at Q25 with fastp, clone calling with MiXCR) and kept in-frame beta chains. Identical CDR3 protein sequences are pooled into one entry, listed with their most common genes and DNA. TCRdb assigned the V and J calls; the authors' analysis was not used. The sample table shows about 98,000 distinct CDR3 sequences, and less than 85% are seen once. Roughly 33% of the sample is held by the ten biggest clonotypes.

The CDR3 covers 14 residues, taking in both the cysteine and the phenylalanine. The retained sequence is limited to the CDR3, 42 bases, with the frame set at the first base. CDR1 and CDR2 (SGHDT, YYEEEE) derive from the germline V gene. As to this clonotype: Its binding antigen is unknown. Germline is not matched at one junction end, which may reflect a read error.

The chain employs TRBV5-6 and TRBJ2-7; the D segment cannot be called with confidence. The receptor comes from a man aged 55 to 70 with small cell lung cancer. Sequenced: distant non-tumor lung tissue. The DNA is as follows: TGTGCCAGTAGCTTGGTAGGGCGGAACTACGAGCAGTACTTC. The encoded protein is CASSLVGRNYEQYF.